The present T cell receptor (beta chain) was sequenced within a study of response to subunit inactivated influenza vaccine. The CDR3 consists of 14 residues. V shed 6 bases and J shed 4 bases, with 12 bases lying between them. Germline loops: CDR1 SNHLY, CDR2 FYNNEI. About this clonotype: Its antigen is as yet unknown.

Study-wide findings and caveats: With each seasonal influenza vaccination, the authors suggested, few new T cells are recruited.

TCRdb re-called the RT-PCR reads through MiXCR, storing one row per CDR3 protein. The data contain about 650,000 distinct CDR3 sequences, 12% to 15% of them seen just once; the ten biggest clones take up approximately 7.6%. The sequencing used PBMCs from blood, collected 14 to 15 days before vaccination. The origin of this receptor is a man aged 50 to 59 who received an inactivated influenza vaccine. The V call is TRBV2, the J call TRBJ2-2; a possible D gene is TRBD2 (6 bases). The CDR3 DNA is TGTGCCAGCAGCCTTTTCGGGGGCACCGGGGAGCTGTTTTTT. Its protein is CASSLFGGTGELFF.